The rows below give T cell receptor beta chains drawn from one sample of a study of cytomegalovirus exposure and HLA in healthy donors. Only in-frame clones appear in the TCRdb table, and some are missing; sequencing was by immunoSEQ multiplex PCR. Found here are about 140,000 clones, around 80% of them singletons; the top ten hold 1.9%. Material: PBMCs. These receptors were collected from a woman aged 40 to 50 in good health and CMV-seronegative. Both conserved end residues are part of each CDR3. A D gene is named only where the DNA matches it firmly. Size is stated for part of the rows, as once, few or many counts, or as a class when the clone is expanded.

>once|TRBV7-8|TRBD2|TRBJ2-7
CASSLGASGYYEQYF
TGTGCCAGCAGCTTAGGGGCTAGCGGTTACTACGAGCAGTACTTC
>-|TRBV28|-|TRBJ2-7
CASSLINYEQYF
TGTGCCAGCAGTTTAATTAACTACGAGCAGTACTTC
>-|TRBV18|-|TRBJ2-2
CASSPWTENTGELFF
TGTGCCAGCTCACCCTGGACAGAGAACACCGGGGAGCTGTTTTTT
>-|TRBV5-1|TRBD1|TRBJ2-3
CASSPDRLNTQYF
TGCGCCAGCAGCCCGGACAGGTTGAATACGCAGTATTTT
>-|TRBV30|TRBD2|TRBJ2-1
CAWSTSGRAKDEQFF
TGTGCCTGGAGTACTAGCGGGAGGGCCAAGGATGAGCAGTTCTTC
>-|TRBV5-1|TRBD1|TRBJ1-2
CASSPGTGVYGYTF
TGCGCCAGCAGCCCCGGGACAGGGGTTTATGGCTACACCTTC
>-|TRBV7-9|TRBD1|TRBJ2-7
CASSLASSTGHYEQYF
TGTGCCAGCAGCTTAGCGTCGTCGACAGGGCACTACGAGCAGTACTTC
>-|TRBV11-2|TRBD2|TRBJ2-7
CASNDIGGGNYEQYF
TGTGCCAGCAACGATATCGGGGGGGGGAACTACGAGCAGTACTTC
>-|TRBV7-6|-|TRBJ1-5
CASSLSSASNQPQHF
TGTGCCAGCAGCTTATCGAGCGCTAGCAATCAGCCCCAGCATTTT
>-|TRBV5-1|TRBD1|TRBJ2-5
CASSSRQGAAKTQYF
TGCGCCAGCAGCTCCCGACAGGGGGCAGCGAAGACCCAGTACTTC
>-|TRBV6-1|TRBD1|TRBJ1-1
CASSRTGNTEAFF
TGTGCCAGCAGCCGGACAGGGAACACTGAAGCTTTCTTT
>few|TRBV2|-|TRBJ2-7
CASSQRALLTYEQYF
TGTGCCAGCAGTCAGAGGGCTCTACTAACCTACGAGCAGTACTTC
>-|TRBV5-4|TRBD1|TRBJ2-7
CASSLPGQSYEQYF
TGTGCCAGCAGTCTGCCGGGACAGTCCTACGAGCAGTACTTC
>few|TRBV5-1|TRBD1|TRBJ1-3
CASADRAGNTIYF
TGCGCCAGTGCGGACAGGGCTGGAAACACCATATATTTT
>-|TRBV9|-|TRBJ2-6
CASSAIAGANVLTF
TGTGCCAGCAGCGCAATAGCTGGGGCCAACGTCCTGACTTTC
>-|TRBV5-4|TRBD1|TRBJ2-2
CASSGGGTGKVGELFF
TGTGCCAGCAGCGGGGGAGGGACAGGGAAGGTCGGGGAGCTGTTTTTT
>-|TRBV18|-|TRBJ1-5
CASSPDRNNQPQHF
TGTGCCAGCTCTCCTGACAGGAATAATCAGCCCCAGCATTTT
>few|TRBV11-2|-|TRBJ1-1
CASSLDPAGLTEAFF
TGTGCCAGCAGCTTAGATCCGGCAGGACTCACTGAAGCTTTCTTT
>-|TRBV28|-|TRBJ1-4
CASSRTATNEKLFF
TGTGCCAGCAGTCGTACTGCAACTAATGAAAAACTGTTTTTT
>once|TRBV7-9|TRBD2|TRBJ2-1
CASSPLAGGPYNEQFF
TGTGCCAGCAGCCCACTAGCGGGAGGGCCCTACAATGAGCAGTTCTTC
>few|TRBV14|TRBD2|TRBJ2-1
CASSPRGGRLAGVLSRFNEQFF
TGTGCCAGCAGCCCAAGAGGGGGGAGACTAGCGGGAGTTCTATCCCGTTTTAATGAGCAGTTCTTC
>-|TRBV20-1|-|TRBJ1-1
CSVSGNTEAFF
TGCAGTGTGTCAGGAAACACTGAAGCTTTCTTT
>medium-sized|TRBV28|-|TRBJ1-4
CASSFLGTDRLSEKLFF
TGTGCCAGCAGTTTTTTGGGGACTGATCGACTAAGTGAAAAACTGTTTTTT
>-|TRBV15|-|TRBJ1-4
CASKADSGYNEKLFF
TGTGCCTCCAAAGCAGACAGTGGTTATAATGAAAAACTGTTTTTT
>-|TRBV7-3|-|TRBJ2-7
CASSLGYGYEQYF
TGTGCCAGCAGCTTAGGGTACGGGTACGAGCAGTACTTC
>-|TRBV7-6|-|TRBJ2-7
CASSFYSSYEQYF
TGTGCCAGCAGCTTTTACAGTTCCTACGAGCAGTACTTC
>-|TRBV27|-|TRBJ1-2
CASSLNPGSYGYTF
TGTGCCAGCAGTTTAAACCCTGGTAGCTATGGCTACACCTTC
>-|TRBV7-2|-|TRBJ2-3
CASSLGVADTQYF
TGTGCCAGCAGCTTAGGCGTCGCAGATACGCAGTATTTT
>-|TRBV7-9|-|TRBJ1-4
CASSPAGGANEKLFF
TGTGCCAGCAGCCCCGCCGGGGGAGCTAATGAAAAACTGTTTTTT
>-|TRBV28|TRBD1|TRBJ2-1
CASSRTDRVSYNEQFF
TGTGCCAGCAGCCGGACGGACAGGGTAAGCTACAATGAGCAGTTCTTC
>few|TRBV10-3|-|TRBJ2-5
CAISDSHSQETQYF
TGTGCCATCAGTGATAGTCACTCTCAAGAGACCCAGTACTTC
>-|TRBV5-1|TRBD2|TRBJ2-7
CASRWTSVGASYEQYF
TGCGCCAGCAGGTGGACTAGCGTAGGGGCCTCCTACGAGCAGTACTTC